Listed below are T cell receptor beta chains from one sample, sequenced in a study of identical twins. TCRdb re-derived calls from the 5' RACE reads in MiXCR, one entry per CDR3 protein. The sample has approximately 620,000 distinct CDR3 sequences; around 8.6% are singletons. This sample was shared with a second study, whose subject was yellow fever vaccine responses in identical twins.

Sequenced: PBMCs. These receptors all come from a woman aged 18-29 years in good health. The CDR3 runs from the conserved cysteine through the conserved F or W. A D gene is named only where the DNA matches it firmly. The size field is filled for only some rows; it gives once, few, many or a size class.

CDR3aa | CDR3nt | v_gene | d_gene | j_gene | abundance
CSARGNLEGLAVNTGELFF | TGCAGTGCTAGAGGTAACCTGGAGGGACTAGCGGTGAACACCGGGGAGCTGTTTTTT | TRBV20-1 | TRBD2 | TRBJ2-2 | few
CASSKDKPGLQPQHF | TGTGCCAGCAGCAAGGACAAACCAGGGCTTCAGCCCCAGCATTTT | TRBV6-1 | . | TRBJ1-5 | .
CASSSRWGGRGGEAFF | TGTGCCAGCAGCTCCAGGTGGGGGGGAAGGGGCGGTGAAGCTTTCTTT | TRBV7-2 | . | TRBJ1-1 | few
CASSDSGQGGYNEQFF | TGTGCCAGCAGTGATTCCGGACAGGGAGGATACAATGAGCAGTTCTTC | TRBV6-1 | TRBD1 | TRBJ2-1 | .
CASGPGTGGGDTQYF | TGCGCCAGCGGCCCCGGGACGGGAGGCGGTGATACGCAGTATTTT | TRBV4-3 | TRBD2 | TRBJ2-3 | once
CASSPRKSTDTQYF | TGTGCCAGCAGCCCAAGGAAGAGCACAGATACGCAGTATTTT | TRBV3-1 | . | TRBJ2-3 | once
CASSPIAGGPPETQYF | TGCGCCAGCAGCCCAATAGCGGGAGGCCCTCCAGAAACGCAGTATTTT | TRBV5-1 | TRBD2 | TRBJ2-3 | few
CASLRGRGDQYF | TGTGCCAGCTTGCGGGGAAGGGGCGACCAGTACTTC | TRBV2 | . | TRBJ2-7 | few
CASGDKCSGNTIYF | TGCGCCAGCGGGGACAAGTGCTCTGGAAACACCATATATTTT | TRBV23-1 | . | TRBJ1-3 | .
CASSPRAGGLPYEQYF | TGTGCCAGCAGCCCCCGGGCGGGGGGTCTCCCCTACGAGCAGTACTTC | TRBV7-2 | TRBD2 | TRBJ2-7 | few
CASSEQRETQYF | TGTGCCAGCAGTGAACAAAGGGAGACCCAGTACTTC | TRBV6-1 | . | TRBJ2-5 | few
CASSQAGTDPYNEQFF | TGCGCCAGCAGCCAAGCCGGGACAGACCCCTACAATGAGCAGTTCTTC | TRBV4-3 | TRBD1 | TRBJ2-1 | many
CASSPFGGATNEKLFF | TGCGCCAGCAGCCCTTTCGGGGGGGCAACTAATGAAAAACTGTTTTTT | TRBV5-1 | . | TRBJ1-4 | many
CASSSNRVPGELFF | TGTGCCAGCAGCTCGAACAGGGTACCCGGGGAGCTGTTTTTT | TRBV11-3 | . | TRBJ2-2 | .
CASSLALTGNTEAFF | TGTGCCAGCAGCTTAGCGCTGACAGGGAACACTGAAGCTTTCTTT | TRBV7-2 | . | TRBJ1-1 | .
CASSRQTYEQYF | TGTGCCAGCAGTCGACAGACCTACGAGCAGTACTTC | TRBV6-2/TRBV6-3 | . | TRBJ2-7 | many
CAWSVVAAEQFF | TGTGCCTGGAGTGTAGTAGCAGCTGAGCAGTTCTTC | TRBV30 | . | TRBJ2-1 | many
CASSWAPTGSSGNTIYF | TGTGCCAGCAGCTGGGCACCTACAGGGTCCTCTGGAAACACCATATATTTT | TRBV5-5 | . | TRBJ1-3 | few
CSARYIHGSTEAFF | TGCAGTGCTAGATACATCCACGGTAGCACTGAAGCTTTCTTT | TRBV20-1 | . | TRBJ1-1 | .